This T cell receptor beta chain originates from a study of blood T cell repertoires in COVID-19. Study-wide context: Samples taken during acute and convalescent COVID-19 were collected in the United States, Italy and Spain.

From germline, CDR1 is KGHDR and CDR2 SFDVKD. The CDR3 covers 15 residues. V lost 2 bases and J lost 8, with 17 bases in between. This table comes from immunoSEQ multiplex PCR, and its TCRdb copy is limited to in-frame clones, with some not included. Altogether about 190,000 clones are present, approximately 88% being singletons, with the ten largest covering 5.5% to 7.5%. This clone came up once. The source is a middle-aged man with acute or convalescent COVID-19. Sequences were obtained from peripheral blood. The chain carries TRBV24-1 and TRBJ1-2, with D perhaps TRBD1 (6 bases). In nucleotides, the CDR3 is TGTGCCACCAGTGATTCCCCCCGGGGGGCTGAGGGCTACACCTTC. Translated, it gives CATSDSPRGAEGYTF.